This T cell receptor (beta chain) stems from a study of T-cell reconstitution after alpha-beta-depleted transplantation in children. This CDR3 contains 15 residues. Germline loops: CDR1 MNHEY, CDR2 SMNVEV (reference sequence). General study results and limits: Counts and diversity of T cells one year after transplant came mostly from newly produced T cells.

The TCRbeta library was prepared with unique molecular identifiers. TCRdb reprocessed the PCR reads with MiXCR, giving one entry per CDR3 protein. The sample shows around 120,000 distinct CDR3 sequences, 23% of them seen only once. Regarding this clonotype: No antigen is known for it. This sequence may be a read error, since a much larger clone differs from it by one base.

Material: PBMCs, mostly from graft donor cells, obtained 180 days after TCRalphabeta/CD19-depleted stem cell transplant. The sequence was obtained from a male patient between 2 and 10 years old who had a stem cell transplant for chronic granulomatous disease, so the T cells may come from the graft donor. V usage is TRBV27 and J usage is TRBJ2-7, with 10 bases fitting TRBD1. CDR3 bases: TGTGCCAGCAGTTTACTAGGGACAGGGGCCTACGACCAGTACTTC. It specifies CASSLLGTGAYDQYF.